The clone carrying this T cell receptor (beta chain) has more than one count but fewer than ten. This entry is derived from a study of patients and donors after allogeneic stem cell transplantation. TCRdb reprocessed the RT-PCR reads via MiXCR and lists one record per CDR3 protein. This sample has about 40,000 distinct CDR3 sequences; roughly 30% occur once, and the top ten carry 72%. Sample: blood, either unsorted or a sorted T cell fraction (not recorded which). The TCR was taken from a human donor who was either an allogeneic HSCT recipient or a stem cell or donor lymphocyte infusion donor (not recorded which). It is not recorded whose cells these are; they may come from a transplant donor.

CDR3 region: CSASLRDSSGANVLTF. The CDR3, as DNA: TGCAGCGCATCACTTCGGGACAGCTCTGGGGCCAACGTCCTGACTTTC. This chain uses TRBV29-1 with TRBJ2-6; 7 positions match TRBD1. The ends lost 7 bases at V and 0 bases at J; junction bases unmatched: 9. Looked up from germline, CDR1 is SQVTM and CDR2 is ANQGSEA. The CDR3 length is 16 residues.